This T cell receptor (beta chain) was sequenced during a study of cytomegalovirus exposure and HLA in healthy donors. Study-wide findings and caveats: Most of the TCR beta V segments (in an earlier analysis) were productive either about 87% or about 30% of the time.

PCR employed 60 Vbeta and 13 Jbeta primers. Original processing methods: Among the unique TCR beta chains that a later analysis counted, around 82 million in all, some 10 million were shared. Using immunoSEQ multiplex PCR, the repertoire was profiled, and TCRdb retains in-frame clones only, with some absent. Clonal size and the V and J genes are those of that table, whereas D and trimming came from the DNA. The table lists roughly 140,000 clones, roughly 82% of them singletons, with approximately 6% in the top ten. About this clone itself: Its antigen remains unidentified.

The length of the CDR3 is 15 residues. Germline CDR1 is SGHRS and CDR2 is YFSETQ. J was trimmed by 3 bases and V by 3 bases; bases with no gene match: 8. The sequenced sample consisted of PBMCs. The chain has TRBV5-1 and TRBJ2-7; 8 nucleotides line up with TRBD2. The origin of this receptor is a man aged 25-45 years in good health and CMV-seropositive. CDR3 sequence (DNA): TGCGCCAGCAGCTCCCGGGGGGGATCAAGCTACGAGCAGTACTTC. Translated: CASSSRGGSSYEQYF.